This T cell receptor beta chain was obtained from a study of shared clonotypes between healthy human individuals. Turning to this clone: Its antigen is unknown. Different DNA sequences within this sample yield the same CDR3.

Study-wide results and limits: Some clonotypes were shared by all four sorted-subset donors, while others were not shared. The non-shared ones had lower generation probabilities than the shared ones. Naive subsets typically showed greater estimated richness than memory subsets.

This CDR3 has 15 residues. Germline V CDR1 and CDR2: SGHAT, FQNNGV. Trimming took 1 base from V and 4 from J; bases not matched to a gene: 3. Original handling: For the immunoSEQ data, sequences were junction-only without quality scores, so filtering differed. TCRdb keeps only in-frame clones here, not all; method: immunoSEQ multiplex PCR. For V, J and clone size, that table is used; D and trimming come from the DNA. The table shows about 2.4 million clones, with around 94% occurring only once. The chain combines TRBV11-2 with TRBJ1-5; 8 positions match TRBD1. The clonotype originates from a man in his late teens or twenties in good health. The sample consisted of naive CD4+ T cells sorted from blood. Subset in this sample: CD45RA+ positively selected. The CDR3 reads CASSLGQGINQPQHF. The CDR3 DNA reads as TGTGCCAGCAGCTTAGGACAGGGGATAAATCAGCCCCAGCATTTT.